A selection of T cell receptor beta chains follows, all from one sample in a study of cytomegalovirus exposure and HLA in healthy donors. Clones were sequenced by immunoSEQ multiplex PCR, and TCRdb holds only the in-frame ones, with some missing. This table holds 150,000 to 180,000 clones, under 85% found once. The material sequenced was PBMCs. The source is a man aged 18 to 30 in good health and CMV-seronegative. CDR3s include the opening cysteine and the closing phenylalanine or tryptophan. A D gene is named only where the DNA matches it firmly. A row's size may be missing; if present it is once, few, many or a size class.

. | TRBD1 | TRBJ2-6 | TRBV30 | CAWSRGLGGANGLTF | TGTGCCTGGAGTAGGGGGCTGGGTGGGGCCAACGGCCTGACTTTC
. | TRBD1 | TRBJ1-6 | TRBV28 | CATRQGNNSPLHF | TGTGCCACCCGACAGGGTAATAATTCACCCCTCCACTTT
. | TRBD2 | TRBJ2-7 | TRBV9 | CASSVAGGERGGPYEQYF | TGTGCCAGCAGCGTAGCCGGCGGGGAGCGGGGGGGCCCCTACGAGCAGTACTTC
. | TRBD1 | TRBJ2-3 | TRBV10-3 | CAIRTGSYTDTQYF | TGTGCCATCAGGACAGGGTCTTACACAGATACGCAGTATTTT
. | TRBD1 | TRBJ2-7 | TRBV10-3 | CAISESRQGYEQYF | TGTGCCATCAGTGAGTCGCGACAGGGCTACGAGCAGTACTTC
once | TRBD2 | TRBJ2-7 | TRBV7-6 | CASSLAGGNYEQYF | TGTGCCAGCAGCTTGGCGGGGGGGAACTACGAGCAGTACTTC
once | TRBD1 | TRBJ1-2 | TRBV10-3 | CASQQGMDYGYTF | TGTGCCAGCCAACAGGGGATGGATTATGGCTACACCTTC
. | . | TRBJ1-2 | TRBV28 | CASSSGGSAGYDYGYTF | TGTGCCAGCAGTTCGGGGGGGTCAGCAGGGTACGACTATGGCTACACCTTC
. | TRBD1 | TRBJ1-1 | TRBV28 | CASSSGQDTEAFF | TGTGCCAGCAGTTCGGGACAGGACACTGAAGCTTTCTTT
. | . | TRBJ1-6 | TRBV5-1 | CASSLAARSPLHF | TGCGCCAGCAGCTTGGCCGCCAGGTCACCCCTCCACTTT
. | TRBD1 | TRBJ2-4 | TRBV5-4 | CASSGQEPNSQYF | TGTGCCAGCAGCGGACAGGAGCCAAACAGTCAGTACTTC
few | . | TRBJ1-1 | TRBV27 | CASSSHREGSTEAFF | TGTGCCAGCAGTAGCCACAGGGAAGGGAGCACTGAAGCTTTCTTT
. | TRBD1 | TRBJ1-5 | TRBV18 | CASATGAGQPQHF | TGTGCCAGCGCGACAGGGGCCGGGCAGCCCCAGCATTTT
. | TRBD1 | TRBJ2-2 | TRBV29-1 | CSVLRQGRTSGELFF | TGCAGCGTCTTACGACAGGGGCGGACTTCCGGGGAGCTGTTTTTT
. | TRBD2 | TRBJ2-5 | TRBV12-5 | CASAPGLAGGLSQETQYF | TGTGCTAGCGCCCCAGGACTAGCGGGGGGGCTGTCCCAAGAGACCCAGTACTTC
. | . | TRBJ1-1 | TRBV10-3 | CASRDTVMNTEAFF | TGTGCCTCCCGGGACACAGTAATGAACACTGAAGCTTTCTTT
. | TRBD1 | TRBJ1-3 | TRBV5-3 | CARSSLWRAGGNTIYF | TGTGCCAGAAGCTCGTTATGGAGGGCAGGGGGGAACACCATATATTTT
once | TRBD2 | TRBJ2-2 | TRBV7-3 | CASSRTSGGITGELFF | TGTGCCAGCAGTCGGACTAGCGGGGGGATCACCGGGGAGCTGTTTTTT
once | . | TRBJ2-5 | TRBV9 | CASSVRGSQETQYF | TGTGCCAGCAGCGTAAGAGGTTCCCAAGAGACCCAGTACTTC
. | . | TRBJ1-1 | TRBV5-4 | CASSWANTEAFF | TGTGCCAGCAGTTGGGCGAACACTGAAGCTTTCTTT
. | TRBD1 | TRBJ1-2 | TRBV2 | CASREDREVRYGYTF | TGTGCCAGCAGGGAGGACAGGGAAGTAAGATATGGCTACACCTTC
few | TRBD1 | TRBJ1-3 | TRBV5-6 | CASSAYTTGGFDTIYF | TGTGCCAGCAGCGCATATACGACAGGGGGCTTCGACACCATATATTTT
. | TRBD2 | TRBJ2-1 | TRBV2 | CASSGSGGPTYNEQFF | TGTGCCAGCAGTGGTAGCGGGGGGCCGACCTACAATGAGCAGTTCTTC
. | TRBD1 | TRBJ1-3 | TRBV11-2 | CASSLGYRQGNRSGNTIHF | TGTGCCAGCAGCTTAGGGTACCGACAGGGGAATAGGTCTGGAAACACCATACATTTT